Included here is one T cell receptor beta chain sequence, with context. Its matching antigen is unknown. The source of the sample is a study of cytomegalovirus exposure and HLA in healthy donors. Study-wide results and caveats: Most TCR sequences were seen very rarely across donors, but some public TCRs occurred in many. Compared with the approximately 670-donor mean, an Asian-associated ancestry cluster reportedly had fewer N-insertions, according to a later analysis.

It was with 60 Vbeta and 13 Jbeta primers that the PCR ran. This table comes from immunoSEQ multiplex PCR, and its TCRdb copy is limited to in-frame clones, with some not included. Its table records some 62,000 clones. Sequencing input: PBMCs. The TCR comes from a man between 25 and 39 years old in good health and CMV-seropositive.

The CDR3 region has the DNA TGTGCCAGCAGTCCGACGGGACACCTGAGCTCCTACGAGCAGTACTTC. It is translated as CASSPTGHLSSYEQYF. V is TRBV6-6 and J is TRBJ2-7; possible D gene TRBD1, 6 bases. V was clipped by 5 bases and J by 0 bases, with 17 bases between them. CDR1 and CDR2 (germline): MNHNY, SVGAGI (reference sequence). There are 16 residues in the CDR3.